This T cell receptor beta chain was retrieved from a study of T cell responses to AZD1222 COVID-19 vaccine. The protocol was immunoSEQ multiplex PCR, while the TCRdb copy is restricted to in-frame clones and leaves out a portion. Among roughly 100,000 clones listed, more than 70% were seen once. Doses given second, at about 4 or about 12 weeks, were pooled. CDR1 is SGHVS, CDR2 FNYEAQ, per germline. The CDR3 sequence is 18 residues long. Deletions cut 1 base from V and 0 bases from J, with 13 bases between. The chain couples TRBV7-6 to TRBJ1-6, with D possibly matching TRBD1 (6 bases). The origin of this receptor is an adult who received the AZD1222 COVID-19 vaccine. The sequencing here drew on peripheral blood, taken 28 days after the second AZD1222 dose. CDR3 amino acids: CASSLGRGGSSYNSPLHF. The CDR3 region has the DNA TGTGCCAGCAGCTTAGGGAGAGGGGGAAGCTCCTATAATTCACCCCTCCACTTT.